Described below is a single T cell receptor beta chain sequence and its context. The antigen this receptor binds is unknown. Per-nucleotide qualities are absent, and no much larger clonotype sits a single base away. The V end loses 5 bases and the J end loses 2 bases, and a stretch of 11 bases separates them. Looking up the germline V gene (reference sequence) yields CDR1 SEHNR and CDR2 FQNEAQ. The CDR3 goes from the cysteine to the phenylalanine over 14 residues. Of the read, only the CDR3 DNA is kept; its 42 bases are in frame from base 1. The High Capacity cDNA Reverse Transcription Kit was used to reverse transcribe all of the isolated RNA, meaning that expressed TCRB transcripts were what got sequenced. Deep immunoSEQ sequencing was performed on naive, central memory and regulatory T cell samples, with an average of roughly 3.3 million total reads per sample. After sorted cells were lysed in RLT buffer, RNA was extracted with DNase-treated RNeasy Micro or Mini kits, with the choice depending on cell number. Each cell subset was processed separately to prevent cross-contamination, with patient and healthy donor samples processed together. TCRB sequences were amplified from cDNA with the immunoSEQ multiplex PCR, producing 87-bp fragments spanning the CDR3 region. Sequencing of the amplicons was done on the Illumina HiSeq platform. For the original study's pipeline: Synthetic template baselines were used to correct PCR bias computationally, reads within Hamming distance 2 were collapsed, and singletons that could not be merged were discarded. Reads were aligned to IMGT to assign V, D and J genes, CDR3 length, and insertions or deletions at six rearrangement sites. Within each subset, clonotype counts were normalized to the number of sorted cells before true diversity and Gini coefficients were calculated with the tcR R package. The overlap coefficient, calculated on TCRB nucleotide sequences, was used to quantify repertoire sharing. Out-of-frame TCRB sequences from naive cells were analyzed as a proxy for the pre-selection repertoire. This immuneACCESS table, as held by TCRdb, lists in-frame sequences with V and J called but not all clones. Of the missing ones, under half trace to an unresolved V gene in checked studies; the others have no known cause. From that table come the V and J calls and clone size; the DNA was used to work out D and trimming. For this sample the table gives about 660,000 clones, of which over 12% were detected only once. The ten most abundant clones make up 0.04% of the sample.

Each donor gave one peripheral blood draw, averaging around 0.11 L, which was collected into heparinised tubes. A BD FACSAria II was used to sort naive, central memory, regulatory and stem cell-like memory CD4+ T cells with a panel that included CD45RO, CCR7, CD25, CD127, CD95 and CD27. All sorted populations exceeded 98% purity. PBMCs were separated immediately by Lymphoprep density gradient centrifugation and were stained directly, without being cultured. To minimize batch effects, samples were stained and sorted in pairs, one healthy donor with one patient per experiment. These data belong to a study of beta chain features in type 1 diabetes (dated 2018 in TCRdb). Notes on the research overall: Mean age, gender distribution, total cell number and subset yield did not differ between patients and healthy donors. A total of 85 million to 110 million sorted cells were examined across all samples, and RNA yield correlated strongly with the number of cells per subset. In the study, TCRB repertoires of sorted circulating CD4+ T cell subsets from recently diagnosed type 1 diabetes patients were compared with those of matched healthy donors. Regulatory and stem cell-like memory subsets were isolated from only 8 patients and about eight healthy donors, whereas naive and central memory subsets came from all 30 or so donors. The full study reports these points: Because cDNA rather than genomic DNA was sequenced, highly expressing activated cells could have been over-represented, although no difference in activation and CD3 levels was found between groups. Because the HLA sub-analyses included only small numbers of individuals, any influence of HLA type on TCRB rearrangement was left unresolved. Shorter templates might have been favored by PCR, but patient and control samples were amplified and corrected together, so both groups would have been affected equally by any skew. Naive, central memory and regulatory TCRB repertoires appeared to be more similar among patients than among healthy donors. Fewer insertions and more nucleotide deletions at VDJ recombination sites were observed in patients with type 1 diabetes, implying thymic rearrangement abnormalities. Type 1 diabetes patients showed a moderate but significant shortening of TCRB CDR3 length in all four CD4+ subsets.

This clonotype was obtained from a man aged 18 to 35 with type 1 diabetes. The specimen sequenced was naive CD4+ T cells from blood. The cell subset or site label for this specimen denotes: true naive CD4+ T cells. The chain is encoded by TRBV7-9 joined to TRBJ2-3; the D gene cannot be resolved reliably. The nucleotide sequence is TGTGCCAGCAGCCTAGGATCCCTCACAGATACGCAGTATTTT. The encoded protein is CASSLGSLTDTQYF.